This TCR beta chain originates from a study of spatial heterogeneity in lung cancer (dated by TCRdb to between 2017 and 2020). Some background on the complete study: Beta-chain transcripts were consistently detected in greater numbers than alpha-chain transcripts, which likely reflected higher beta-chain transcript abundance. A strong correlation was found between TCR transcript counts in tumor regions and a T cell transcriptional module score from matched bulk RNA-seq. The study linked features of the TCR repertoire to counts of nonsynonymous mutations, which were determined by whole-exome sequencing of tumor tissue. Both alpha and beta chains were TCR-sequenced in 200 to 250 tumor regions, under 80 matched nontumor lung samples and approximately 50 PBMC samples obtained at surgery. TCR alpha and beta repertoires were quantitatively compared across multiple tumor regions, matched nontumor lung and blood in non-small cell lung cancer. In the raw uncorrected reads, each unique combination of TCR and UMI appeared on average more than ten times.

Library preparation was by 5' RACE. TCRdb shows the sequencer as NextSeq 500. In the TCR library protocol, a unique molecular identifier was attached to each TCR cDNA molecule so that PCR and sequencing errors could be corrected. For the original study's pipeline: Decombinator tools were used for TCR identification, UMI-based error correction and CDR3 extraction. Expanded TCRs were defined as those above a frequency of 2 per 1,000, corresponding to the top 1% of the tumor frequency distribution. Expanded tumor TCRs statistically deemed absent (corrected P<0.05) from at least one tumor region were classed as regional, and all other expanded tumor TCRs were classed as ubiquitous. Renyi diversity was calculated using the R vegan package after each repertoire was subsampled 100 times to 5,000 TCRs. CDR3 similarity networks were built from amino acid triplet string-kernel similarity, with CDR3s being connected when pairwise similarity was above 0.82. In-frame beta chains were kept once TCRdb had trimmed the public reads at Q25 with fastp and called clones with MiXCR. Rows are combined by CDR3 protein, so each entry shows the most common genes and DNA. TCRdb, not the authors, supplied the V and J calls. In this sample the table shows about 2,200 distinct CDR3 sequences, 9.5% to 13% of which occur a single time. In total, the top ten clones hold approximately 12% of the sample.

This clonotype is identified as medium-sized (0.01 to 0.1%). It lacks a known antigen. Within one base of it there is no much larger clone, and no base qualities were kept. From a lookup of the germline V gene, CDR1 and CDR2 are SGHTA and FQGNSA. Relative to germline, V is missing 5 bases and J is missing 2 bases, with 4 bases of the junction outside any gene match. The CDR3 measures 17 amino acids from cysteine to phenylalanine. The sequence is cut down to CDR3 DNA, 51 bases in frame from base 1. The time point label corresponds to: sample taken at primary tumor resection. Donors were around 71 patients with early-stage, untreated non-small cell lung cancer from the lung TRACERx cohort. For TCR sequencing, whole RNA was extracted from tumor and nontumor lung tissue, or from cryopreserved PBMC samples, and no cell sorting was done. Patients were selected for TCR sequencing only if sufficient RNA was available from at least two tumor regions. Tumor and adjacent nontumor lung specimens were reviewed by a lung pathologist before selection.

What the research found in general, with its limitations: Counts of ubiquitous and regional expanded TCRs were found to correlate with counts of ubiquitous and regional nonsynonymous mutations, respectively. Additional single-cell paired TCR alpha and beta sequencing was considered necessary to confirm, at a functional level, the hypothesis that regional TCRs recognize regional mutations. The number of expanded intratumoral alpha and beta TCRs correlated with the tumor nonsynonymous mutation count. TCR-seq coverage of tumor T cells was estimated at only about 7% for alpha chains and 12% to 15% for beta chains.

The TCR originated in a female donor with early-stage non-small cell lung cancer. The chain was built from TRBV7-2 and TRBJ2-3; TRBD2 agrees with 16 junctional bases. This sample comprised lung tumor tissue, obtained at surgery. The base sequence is TGTGCCAGCAGCCTCGGGACTAGCGGGGGGGCCACAGATACGCAGTATTTT. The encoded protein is CASSLGTSGGATDTQYF.